Each of the 10 T cell receptor beta chains below was sequenced from the same sample in a study of T cell responses to AZD1222 COVID-19 vaccine. Assay: immunoSEQ multiplex PCR; the TCRdb copy retains only in-frame clones and omits some. The sample records some 130,000 clones, more than 85% being singletons. Sequencing was performed on peripheral blood, taken on day 0 of AZD1222 vaccination. These receptors originate from an adult in good health.

The chain employs TRBV12-3 or TRBV12-4 and TRBJ1-5; TRBD1 might be the D (6 bases). The CDR3 is 13 amino acids. The V end lost 6 bases, the J end lost 4 bases, and 10 bases lay between the germline ends. The CDR3 sequence: CASREQGNQPQHF. Written as DNA, the CDR3 is TGTGCCAGCAGAGAACAGGGAAATCAGCCCCAGCATTTT.

The chain has TRBV19 and TRBJ1-1; 9 nucleotides match TRBD1. The CDR3 loop spans 15 amino acids. The V gene end was trimmed by 3 bases and the J gene end by 3 bases; junction bases not matched to a gene: 5. Germline V lookup: CDR1 LNHDA, CDR2 SQIVND (reference sequence). DNA for the CDR3: TGTGCCAGTAGTATCGGGGACAGGGAGGACACTGAAGCTTTCTTT. Residues: CASSIGDREDTEAFF. The whole variable domain, filled in from reference TRBV19 and TRBJ1-1, reads DGGITQSPKYLFRKEGQNVTLSCEQNLNHDAMYWYRQDPGQGLRLIYYSQIVNDFQKGDIAEGYSVSREKKESFPLTVTSAQKNPTAFYLCASSIGDREDTEAFFGQGTRLTVV.

This clone appeared a single time. The CDR3: CASSLVWRTGDNSPLHF. The CDR3 DNA reads TGTGCCAGCAGCTTAGTCTGGCGGACAGGGGATAATTCACCCCTCCACTTT. The genes are TRBV7-6 and TRBJ1-6; 9 positions agree with TRBD1. CDR3 length: 17 residues. V lost 1 base, J lost 5 bases, and 6 bases stayed unmatched. From germline, CDR1 is SGHVS and CDR2 FNYEAQ.

V gene TRBV6-2 or TRBV6-3 combines with J gene TRBJ2-1; D is ambiguous. This CDR3 comprises 10 residues. Germline V CDR1 and CDR2: MNHEY, SVGEGT. V was clipped by 5 bases and J by 5 bases, with 1 base between them. The CDR3 region has the DNA TGTGCCAGCAGTGACAATGAGCAGTTCTTC. Its translation: CASSDNEQFF.

V usage is TRBV28 and J usage is TRBJ1-4; a possible D gene is TRBD1 (5 bases). Germline CDR1 reads MDHEN; CDR2 reads SYDVKM. V lost 4 bases to trimming and J lost 8 bases, with 20 bases between them. The CDR3 totals 16 residues. The CDR3, as DNA: TGTGCCAGCAGTTCCCACCATCAGGGATTAGGGGAAAAACTGTTTTTT. It yields the protein CASSSHHQGLGEKLFF.

This chain connects TRBV11-2 to TRBJ1-1; D perhaps matches TRBD1 (5 bases). The CDR3 spans 15 residues. CDR1 is SGHAT and CDR2 is FQNNGV in the germline V gene. V lost 5 bases and J 0 bases, leaving 13 bases between the germline ends. CDR3 sequence: CASSPVVGVNTEAFF. CDR3 nucleotide sequence: TGTGCCAGCAGCCCCGTTGTGGGGGTGAACACTGAAGCTTTCTTT. The complete variable domain, with remaining parts taken from reference TRBV11-2 and TRBJ1-1, reads EAGVAQSPRYKIIEKRQSVAFWCNPISGHATLYWYQQILGQGPKLLIQFQNNGVVDDSQLPKDRFSAERLKGVDSTLKIQPAKLEDSAVYLCASSPVVGVNTEAFFGQGTRLTVV.

The J gene is TRBJ1-4, the V gene TRBV6-5, with 7 bases identical to TRBD1. This CDR3 contains 14 residues. With 5 bases clipped from V and 8 bases from J, the junction kept 8 bases outside the gene matches. Germline CDR1 is MNHEY and CDR2 is SVGAGI. The CDR3, as DNA: TGTGCCAGCAGTCGCAGGGGGTCGCGGGAAAAACTGTTTTTT. This translates into CASSRRGSREKLFF.

V and J are TRBV10-3 and TRBJ1-4; D call uncertain. CDR1 is ENHRY and CDR2 is SYGVKD in the germline V gene. The V end lost 0 bases, the J end lost 7 bases, and 12 bases lay between the germline ends. The CDR3 runs to 15 residues. The CDR3 spells CAISESLTGGEKLFF. The DNA of the CDR3 is TGTGCCATCAGTGAGTCTCTGACGGGCGGTGAAAAACTGTTTTTT.

This clone came up once. The chain employs TRBV5-1 and TRBJ1-1; 9 nucleotides match TRBD1. V trimming: 4 bases; J trimming: 4 bases; junction bases outside the gene matches: 8. CDR1 and CDR2 from the germline V gene are SGHRS and YFSETQ. This CDR3 spans 15 amino acids. CDR3 region: CASSMTGGLVTEAFF. The CDR3 DNA reads TGCGCCAGCAGCATGACAGGGGGGTTGGTCACTGAAGCTTTCTTT.

The chain is built from TRBV19 and TRBJ1-1, with 7 nucleotides matching TRBD1. CDR1 is LNHDA, CDR2 SQIVND, per germline (reference sequence). The CDR3 consists of 14 residues. With 4 bases clipped from V and 7 bases from J, the junction kept 9 bases outside the gene matches. CDR3 sequence reads: CASSSDRDSIEAFF. CDR3 sequence (DNA): TGTGCCAGTAGTAGTGACCGGGACAGTATTGAAGCTTTCTTT.